This T cell receptor (beta chain) was sequenced during a study of blood T cell repertoires in COVID-19. The length of the CDR3 is 12 residues. Trimming shortened V by 6 bases and J by 5 bases, and 10 bases separated the two germline ends. Sequencing used immunoSEQ multiplex PCR; TCRdb keeps in-frame clones, though not all of them. Of more than 200,000 clones detected, under 95% appear once; the ten largest clones hold over 1.5%. The receptor was isolated from a woman under 30 who had recovered from COVID-19. V gene TRBV12-3 or TRBV12-4 combines with J gene TRBJ2-5; D not certain. Sample: PBMCs or T cells enriched from blood (not recorded which). The CDR3 nucleotides are TGTGCCAGCAGGGCAGCCGGGGAGACCCAGTACTTC. This gives the protein CASRAAGETQYF.